The 14 T cell receptor beta chains below all came from one sample that was sequenced in a study of T cell responses to AZD1222 COVID-19 vaccine. Clones were read by immunoSEQ multiplex PCR, and TCRdb kept only the in-frame ones, dropping some. The sample shows tens of thousands of clones, 75% to 90% of them seen only once. Specimen: peripheral blood, collected 28 days after the second AZD1222 dose. These receptor sequences come from an adult who received the AZD1222 COVID-19 vaccine.

The chain recombines TRBV19 with TRBJ1-3; a possible D gene is TRBD1 (6 bases). Per the germline V gene, CDR1 is LNHDA and CDR2 is SQIVND (reference sequence). Trimming stripped 6 bases from V and 0 bases from J, with 12 bases between. The CDR3 loop spans 15 amino acids. CDR3 protein: CASRTGSASGNTIYF. For the CDR3, the DNA is TGTGCCAGTAGGACAGGTTCGGCCTCTGGAAACACCATATATTTT.

This chain uses TRBV18 with TRBJ2-7, with 14 bases identical to TRBD2. This CDR3 has 16 residues. Trimming removed 3 bases from V and 6 bases from J; junction bases left unmatched: 7. The germline CDR1 and CDR2 sequences are KGHSH and LQKENI. CDR3 region: CASSPSGTSGSVEQYV. The CDR3 DNA reads as TGTGCCAGCTCACCGTCCGGGACTAGCGGGAGCGTCGAGCAGTACGTC.

V is TRBV6-2 or TRBV6-3 and J is TRBJ1-5; 9 bases map to TRBD1. V was clipped by 0 bases and J by 0 bases; unmatched bases: 12. This CDR3 contains 20 residues. Germline lookup yields CDR1 MNHEY and CDR2 SVGEGT. CDR3 coding DNA: TGTGCCAGCAGTTACTCTTCCGACAGGGGGAAGTTTTATAGCAATCAGCCCCAGCATTTT. Translating gives CASSYSSDRGKFYSNQPQHF.

The genes are TRBV4-2 and TRBJ2-2; 8 bases fit TRBD1. J lost 4 bases, V lost 6 bases, and 7 bases had no gene match. Germline CDR1 and CDR2: LGHNA and YNFKEQ. CDR3 length: 15 amino acids. CDR3 nucleotides: TGTGCCAGCAGGCCAGGGGGCGTAGGCACCGGGGAGCTGTTTTTT. Its protein is CASRPGGVGTGELFF.

Comments on this clone: An end of the junction differs from the germline gene, which may be a read error. This sequence joins TRBV25-1 and TRBJ1-2, with TRBD1 as a possible D gene (5 bases). The CDR3 consists of 13 residues. Germline V lookup: CDR1 MGHDK, CDR2 SYGVNS. CDR3 nucleotides: TGTGCCAGCAGTGCCCGCCTTCCCCGGGGCAGCAGCTTC. Its protein product is CASSARLPRGSSF.

The chain is built from TRBV28 and TRBJ1-2, with no clear D. Germline CDR1 reads MDHEN; CDR2 reads SYDVKM. The length of the CDR3 is 13 residues. V shed 5 bases and J shed 1 base, with 8 bases lying between them. Here the CDR3 DNA reads TGTGCCAGCAGTCTGACCTTTAACTATGGCTACACCTTC. Translating it yields CASSLTFNYGYTF.

The rearrangement uses TRBV9 and TRBJ1-1, with D unresolved. Germline V lookup: CDR1 SGDLS, CDR2 YYNGEE. Trimming shortened V by 0 bases and J by 2 bases, and 8 bases separated the two germline ends. This CDR3 has 14 amino acids. CDR3 nucleotide sequence: TGTGCCAGCAGCGTAGCCCCCTATAACACTGAAGCTTTCTTT. Its translation is CASSVAPYNTEAFF.

The chain is built from TRBV10-3 and TRBJ2-3; TRBD2 is a possible D gene (6 bases). Per the germline V gene, CDR1 is ENHRY and CDR2 is SYGVKD. The CDR3 length is 11 residues. Deletions cut 4 bases from V and 10 bases from J, with 9 bases between. The CDR3 sequence: CAISGLESQYF. The DNA for the CDR3 is TGTGCCATCAGTGGACTAGAGTCGCAGTATTTT.

The gene calls are TRBV5-1 and TRBJ1-1; 7 bases line up with TRBD1. The trim removed 4 bases at V and 3 bases at J, leaving 9 bases unmatched. The CDR3 totals 15 residues. CDR1 and CDR2 from the germline V gene are SGHRS and YFSETQ. The CDR3 region has the DNA TGCGCCAGCAGCGGGACAGTTGCGGGGCACACTGAAGCTTTCTTT. Translation: CASSGTVAGHTEAFF.

The genes are TRBV4-2 and TRBJ2-3; no clear D gene. V was pared by 1 base and J by 0 bases, with 17 bases between. CDR1 and CDR2 (germline): LGHNA, YNFKEQ. CDR3 size: 18 residues. The CDR3 sequence: CASSQGAPGQTSTDTQYF. In DNA, the CDR3 is TGTGCCAGCAGCCAAGGGGCCCCGGGCCAGACTAGCACAGATACGCAGTATTTT.

This clone came up a few times. This chain joins TRBV4-2 and TRBJ2-1; the match to TRBD2 covers 10 bases. This CDR3 spans 16 amino acids. Losses at the gene ends were 1 base for V and 8 bases for J; bases not matched to a gene: 8. Germline V gives CDR1 LGHNA, CDR2 YNFKEQ. CDR3 DNA sequence: TGTGCCAGCAGCCAAGCTCTAGCGGGGGCTCTGGATGAGCAGTTCTTC. Protein product: CASSQALAGALDEQFF.

The V call is TRBV5-1, the J call TRBJ2-2; D is unclear. CDR1 is SGHRS, CDR2 YFSETQ, per germline. The CDR3 runs 15 residues. Trimming shortened V by 4 bases and J by 1 base, and 11 bases separated the two germline ends. CDR3 bases: TGCGCCAGCAGCGCTGGTGCGGTGAACACCGGGGAGCTGTTTTTT. Its protein is CASSAGAVNTGELFF.

V and J are TRBV5-1 and TRBJ1-1; 8 nucleotides match TRBD1. From germline, CDR1 is SGHRS and CDR2 YFSETQ. The V and J ends lost 0 bases and 0 bases, in that order; junction bases with no gene match: 7. The CDR3 is 17 residues long. The CDR3 DNA reads as TGCGCCAGCAGCTTGGACGGACAGGGCAACATGAACACTGAAGCTTTCTTT. Its translation: CASSLDGQGNMNTEAFF.

The chain links TRBV5-4 to TRBJ2-5; D gene ambiguous. Between the trimmed V and J ends, which lost 3 bases and 4 bases, there was a span of 10 bases. CDR3 size: 13 residues. Germline V gene data show CDR1 as SGHNT and CDR2 as YYREEE (reference sequence). The CDR3 region has the DNA TGTGCCAGCAGCTCGCGACCAACAGAGACCCAGTACTTC. This translates into CASSSRPTETQYF.